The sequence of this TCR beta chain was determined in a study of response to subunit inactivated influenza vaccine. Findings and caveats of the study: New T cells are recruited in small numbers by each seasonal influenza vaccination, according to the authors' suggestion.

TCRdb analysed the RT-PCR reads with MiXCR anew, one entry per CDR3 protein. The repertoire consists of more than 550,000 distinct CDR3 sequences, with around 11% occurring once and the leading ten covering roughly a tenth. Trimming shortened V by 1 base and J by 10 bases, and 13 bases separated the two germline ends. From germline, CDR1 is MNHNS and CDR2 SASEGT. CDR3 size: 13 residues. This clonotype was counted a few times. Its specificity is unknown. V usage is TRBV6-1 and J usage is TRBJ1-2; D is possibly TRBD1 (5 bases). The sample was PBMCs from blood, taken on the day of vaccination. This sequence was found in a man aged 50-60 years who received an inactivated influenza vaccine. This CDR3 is CASSEVPKTDYTF. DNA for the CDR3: TGTGCCAGCAGTGAAGTTCCAAAGACAGACTACACCTTC.